This T cell receptor (beta chain) was identified during a study of T-cell reconstitution after alpha-beta-depleted transplantation in children. Study-level results: For some patients, TCRbeta diversity was high at day 60 because of recipient T cells and thymic progenitors that survived. Reportedly, only several hundred clones from non-depleted graft cells drove alpha-beta T-cell counts at about two months. At one year after transplant, newly produced T cells mostly accounted for T-cell counts and diversity.

Preparing the TCRbeta library involved the use of unique molecular identifiers. TCRdb ran MiXCR on the PCR reads and lists one entry per CDR3 protein. The repertoire consists of about 580,000 distinct CDR3 sequences, with 25% to 30% occurring once and the leading ten covering 35% to 40%. This clonotype was seen a few times. The antigen is not known. This TCR was recovered from a boy less than two years old with Wiskott-Aldrich syndrome, due to receive a stem cell transplant. Sequencing used PBMCs, obtained before TCRalphabeta/CD19-depleted stem cell transplant.

The CDR3 spells CASSLGVDNSNTEAFF. The CDR3 bases are TGCGCCAGCAGCTTGGGGGTGGACAACTCGAACACTGAAGCTTTCTTT. The chain recombines TRBV5-1 with TRBJ1-1; maybe TRBD1 (5 bases). The CDR3 extends over 16 amino acids. The ends were cut back, 0 bases at V and 1 base at J, with 13 bases in the middle. Germline V gene lookup returns CDR1 SGHRS and CDR2 YFSETQ.